This entry describes one T cell receptor beta chain. Its antigen is currently unknown. The data were obtained in a study of T cell repertoires in cytomegalovirus infection. As for the study in general: Alongside well-studied HLA-B-restricted CMV epitopes, recently identified HLA-C-restricted CMV epitopes were also used. An indication of both CMV infection and matching HLA type came from public TCR beta signatures.

This CDR3 is 15 amino acids long. Between the trimmed V and J ends, which lost 0 bases and 7 bases, there was a span of 10 bases. Germline V gene data show CDR1 as SGHVS and CDR2 as FQNEAQ. A single record per CDR3 protein comes from TCRdb applying MiXCR to the reads. The repertoire consists of approximately 300,000 distinct CDR3 sequences, with almost 30% occurring once and the leading ten covering 20%. Whole-study results and caveats: Carriage of CMV together with the relevant HLA was identifiable through cumulative public TCR beta family frequency. HLA-C-restricted CMV clonotypes gave the most frequent clonotype in two of eight donors.

This specimen consisted of cultured PBMCs, obtained from culture after CMV antigen stimulation. The sequence came from a human donor in good health (CMV status not recorded). Some clones in this sample may be carry-over from other donors' samples. This rearrangement joins TRBV7-8 to TRBJ1-6; TRBD1 is a possible D gene (5 bases). CDR3 DNA: TGTGCCAGCAGCTTAGCGGTAGGGGTAAATTCACCCCTCCACTTT. It specifies CASSLAVGVNSPLHF.